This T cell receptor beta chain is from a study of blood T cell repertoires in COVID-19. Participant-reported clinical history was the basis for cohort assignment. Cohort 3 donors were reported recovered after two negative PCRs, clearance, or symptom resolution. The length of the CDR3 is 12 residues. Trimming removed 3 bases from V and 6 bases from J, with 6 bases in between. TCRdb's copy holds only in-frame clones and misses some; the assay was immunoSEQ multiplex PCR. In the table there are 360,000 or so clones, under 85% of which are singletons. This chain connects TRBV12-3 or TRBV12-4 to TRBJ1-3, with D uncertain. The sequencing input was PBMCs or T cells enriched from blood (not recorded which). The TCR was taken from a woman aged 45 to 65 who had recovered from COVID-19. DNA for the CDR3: TGTGCCAGCAGTTTTCCCGTAAACACCATATATTTT. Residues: CASSFPVNTIYF.